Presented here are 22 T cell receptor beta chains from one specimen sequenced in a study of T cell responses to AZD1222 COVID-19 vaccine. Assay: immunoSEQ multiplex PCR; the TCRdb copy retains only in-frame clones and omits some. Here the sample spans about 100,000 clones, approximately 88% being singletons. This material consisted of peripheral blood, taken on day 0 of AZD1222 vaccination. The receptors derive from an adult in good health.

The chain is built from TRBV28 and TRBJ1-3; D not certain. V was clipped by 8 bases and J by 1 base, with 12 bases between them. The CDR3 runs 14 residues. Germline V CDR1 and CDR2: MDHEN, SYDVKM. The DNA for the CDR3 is TGTGCCAGCTGGGAGAACAGTTCTGGAAACACCATATATTTT. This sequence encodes CASWENSSGNTIYF.

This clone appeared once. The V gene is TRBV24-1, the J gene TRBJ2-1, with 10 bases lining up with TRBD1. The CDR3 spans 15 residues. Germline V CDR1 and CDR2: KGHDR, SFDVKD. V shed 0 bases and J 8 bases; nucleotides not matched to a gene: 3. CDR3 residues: CATSDLGTGDHEQFF. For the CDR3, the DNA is TGTGCCACCAGTGATTTGGGGACAGGGGACCATGAGCAGTTCTTC.

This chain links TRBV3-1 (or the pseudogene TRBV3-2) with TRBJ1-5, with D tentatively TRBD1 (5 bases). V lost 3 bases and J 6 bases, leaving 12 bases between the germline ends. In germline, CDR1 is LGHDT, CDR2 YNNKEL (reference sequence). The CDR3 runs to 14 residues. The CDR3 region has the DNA TGTGCCAGCAGCCAGGGGGTTAGGGGTCAGCCCCAGCATTTT. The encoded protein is CASSQGVRGQPQHF.

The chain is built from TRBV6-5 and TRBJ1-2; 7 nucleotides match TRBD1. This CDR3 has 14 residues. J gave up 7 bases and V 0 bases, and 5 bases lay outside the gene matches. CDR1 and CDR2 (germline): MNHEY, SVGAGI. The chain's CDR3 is CASSYSSRGTGYTF. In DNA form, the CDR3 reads TGTGCCAGCAGTTACTCGAGCAGGGGGACTGGCTACACCTTC.

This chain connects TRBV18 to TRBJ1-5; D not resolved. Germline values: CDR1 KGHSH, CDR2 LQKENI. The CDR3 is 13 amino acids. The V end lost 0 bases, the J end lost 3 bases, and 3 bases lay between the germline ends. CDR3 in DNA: TGTGCCAGCTCACCACCGCTCAATCAGCCCCAGCATTTT. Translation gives CASSPPLNQPQHF. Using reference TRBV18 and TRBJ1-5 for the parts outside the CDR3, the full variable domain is NAGVMQNPRHLVRRRGQEARLRCSPMKGHSHVYWYRQLPEEGLKFMVYLQKENIIDESGMPKERFSAEFPKEGPSILRIQQVVRGDSAAYFCASSPPLNQPQHFGDGTRLSIL.

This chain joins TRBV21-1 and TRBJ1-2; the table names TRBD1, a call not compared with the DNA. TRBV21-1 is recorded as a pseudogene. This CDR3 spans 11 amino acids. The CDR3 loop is CCRDRPYGYTF. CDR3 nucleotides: TGCTGCCGGGACAGGCCTTATGGCTACACCTTC.

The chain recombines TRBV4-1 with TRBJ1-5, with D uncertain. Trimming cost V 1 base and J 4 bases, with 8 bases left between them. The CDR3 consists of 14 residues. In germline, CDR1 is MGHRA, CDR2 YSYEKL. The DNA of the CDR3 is TGCGCCAGCAGCCAAGGTCGGGGAAATCAGCCCCAGCATTTT. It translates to CASSQGRGNQPQHF.

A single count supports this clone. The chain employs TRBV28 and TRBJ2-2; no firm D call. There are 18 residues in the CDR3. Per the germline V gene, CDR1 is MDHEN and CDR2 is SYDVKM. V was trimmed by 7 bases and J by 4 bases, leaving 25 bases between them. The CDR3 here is CASTLSPPWVSVTGELFF. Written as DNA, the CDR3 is TGTGCCAGCACCCTAAGTCCCCCATGGGTATCGGTCACCGGGGAGCTGTTTTTT.

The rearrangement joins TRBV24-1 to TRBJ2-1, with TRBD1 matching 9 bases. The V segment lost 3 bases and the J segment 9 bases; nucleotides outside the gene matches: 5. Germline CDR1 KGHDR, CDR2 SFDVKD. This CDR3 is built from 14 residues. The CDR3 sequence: CATSDGGQGFEQFF. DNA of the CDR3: TGTGCCACCAGTGATGGGGGACAGGGCTTTGAGCAGTTCTTC.

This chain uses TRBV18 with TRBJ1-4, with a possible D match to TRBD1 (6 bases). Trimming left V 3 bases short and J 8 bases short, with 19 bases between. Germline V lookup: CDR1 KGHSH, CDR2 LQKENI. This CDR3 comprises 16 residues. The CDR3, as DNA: TGTGCCAGCTCACCCTTCCCAAGGGGGGACGGGGAAAAACTGTTTTTT. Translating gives CASSPFPRGDGEKLFF.

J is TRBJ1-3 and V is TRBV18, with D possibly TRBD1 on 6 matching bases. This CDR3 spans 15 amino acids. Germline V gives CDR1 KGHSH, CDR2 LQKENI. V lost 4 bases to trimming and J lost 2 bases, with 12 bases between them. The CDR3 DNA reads TGTGCCAGCTCACTCAACAGGGATCCTGGAAACACCATATATTTT. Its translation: CASSLNRDPGNTIYF.

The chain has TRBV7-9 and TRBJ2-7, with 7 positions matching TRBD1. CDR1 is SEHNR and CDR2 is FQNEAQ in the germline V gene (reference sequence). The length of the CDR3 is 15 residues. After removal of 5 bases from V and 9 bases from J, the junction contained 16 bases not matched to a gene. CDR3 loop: CASSNPTGNLRGQYF. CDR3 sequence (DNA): TGTGCCAGCAGCAATCCGACAGGGAATTTACGTGGGCAGTACTTC.

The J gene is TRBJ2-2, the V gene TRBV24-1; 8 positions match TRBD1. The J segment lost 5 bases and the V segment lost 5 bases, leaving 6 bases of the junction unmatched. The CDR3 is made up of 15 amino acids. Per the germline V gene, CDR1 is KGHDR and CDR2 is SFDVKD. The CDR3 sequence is CATSGPTGATGELFF. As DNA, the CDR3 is TGTGCCACCAGTGGTCCGACAGGGGCGACCGGGGAGCTGTTTTTT.

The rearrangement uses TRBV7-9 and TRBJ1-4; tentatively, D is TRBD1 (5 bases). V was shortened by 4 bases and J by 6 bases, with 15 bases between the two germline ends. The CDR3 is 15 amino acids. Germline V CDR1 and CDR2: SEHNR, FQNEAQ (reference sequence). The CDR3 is CASSSLGRADEKLFF. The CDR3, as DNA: TGTGCCAGCAGCTCCCTAGGCAGGGCTGATGAAAAACTGTTTTTT.

CDR3 sequence reads: CASSNQGGNTGELFF. CDR3 sequence (DNA): TGTGCCAGCAGCAACCAGGGGGGAAACACCGGGGAGCTGTTTTTT. The chain uses TRBV2 and TRBJ2-2, with D maybe TRBD1 (7 bases). The germline V and J ends were trimmed by 6 bases and 2 bases, with 13 bases remaining between them. CDR1 and CDR2 from the germline V gene are SNHLY and FYNNEI. The length of the CDR3 is 15 residues.

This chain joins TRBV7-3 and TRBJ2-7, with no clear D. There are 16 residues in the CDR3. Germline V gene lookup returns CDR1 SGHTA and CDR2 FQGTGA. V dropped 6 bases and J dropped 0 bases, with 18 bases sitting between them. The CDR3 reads CASRREAAFLSYEQYF. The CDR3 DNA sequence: TGTGCCAGCAGGAGAGAAGCCGCCTTTCTCTCCTACGAGCAGTACTTC.

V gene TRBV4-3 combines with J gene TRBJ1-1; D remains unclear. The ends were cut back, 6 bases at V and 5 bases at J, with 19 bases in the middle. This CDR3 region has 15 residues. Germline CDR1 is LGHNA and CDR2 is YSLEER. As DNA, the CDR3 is TGCGCCAGCAGGAACGGGAATAACGCGAGGACTGAAGCTTTCTTT. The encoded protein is CASRNGNNARTEAFF.

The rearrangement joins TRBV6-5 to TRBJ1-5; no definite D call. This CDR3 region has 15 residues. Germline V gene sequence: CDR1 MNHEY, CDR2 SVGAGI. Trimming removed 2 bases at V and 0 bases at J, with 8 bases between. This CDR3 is CASSYHWGSNQPQHF. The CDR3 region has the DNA TGTGCCAGCAGTTACCATTGGGGTAGCAATCAGCCCCAGCATTTT.

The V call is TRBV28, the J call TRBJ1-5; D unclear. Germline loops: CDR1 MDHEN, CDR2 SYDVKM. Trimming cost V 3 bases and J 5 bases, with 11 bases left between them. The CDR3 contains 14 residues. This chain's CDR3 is CASSFYGPHQPQHF. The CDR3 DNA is TGTGCCAGCAGTTTTTATGGGCCCCATCAGCCCCAGCATTTT. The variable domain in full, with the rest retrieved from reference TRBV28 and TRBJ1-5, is DVKVTQSSRYLVKRTGEKVFLECVQDMDHENMFWYRQDPGLGLRLIYFSYDVKMKEKGDIPEGYSVSREKKERFSLILESASTNQTSMYLCASSFYGPHQPQHFGDGTRLSIL.

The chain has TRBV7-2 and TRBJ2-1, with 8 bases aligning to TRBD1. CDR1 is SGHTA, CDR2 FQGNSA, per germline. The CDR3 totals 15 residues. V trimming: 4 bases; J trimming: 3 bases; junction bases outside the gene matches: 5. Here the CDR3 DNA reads TGTGCCAGCAGCTCAGGGGGCTCAAGCTACAATGAGCAGTTCTTC. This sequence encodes CASSSGGSSYNEQFF.

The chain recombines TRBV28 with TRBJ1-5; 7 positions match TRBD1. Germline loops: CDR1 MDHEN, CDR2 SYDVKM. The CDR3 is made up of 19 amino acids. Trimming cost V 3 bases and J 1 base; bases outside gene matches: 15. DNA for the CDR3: TGTGCCAGCAGTTTGTCGACCGCAGGGGGAGGCGGAAGCAATCAGCCCCAGCATTTT. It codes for CASSLSTAGGGGSNQPQHF.

The CDR3 here is CASSLGVDTQYF. In nucleotides, the CDR3 is TGTGCCAGCAGCTTGGGGGTGGATACGCAGTATTTT. The V gene is TRBV5-5, the J gene TRBJ2-3, with no clear D. The CDR3 is made up of 12 amino acids. V gave up 0 bases and J gave up 6 bases, with 5 bases separating them. The germline V gene encodes CDR1 SGHKS and CDR2 YYEKEE (reference sequence).